This T cell receptor beta chain comes out of a study of cytotoxic CD8 clonotypes in ibrutinib-treated CLL. The study's findings and limits: Samples were collected at differing times from sustained-remission and progressing patients. Ibrutinib response saw clonality rise, and progression saw it return toward baseline.

Germline CDR1 LNHDA, CDR2 SQIVND (reference sequence). The germline V and J ends were trimmed by 4 bases and 0 bases, with 12 bases remaining between them. The CDR3 totals 15 residues. Points on this clone: What it binds is unknown.

Target depth was 1 in 200,000 to 1 in 1 million T cells, about 10x per clonotype. The protocol was immunoSEQ multiplex PCR, while the TCRdb copy is restricted to in-frame clones and leaves out a portion. The sample holds about 97,000 clones, roughly three quarters seen once. The material sequenced was PBMCs, taken after 24 months of ibrutinib treatment. This receptor was identified in a human donor with chronic lymphocytic leukemia. The chain is built from TRBV19 and TRBJ1-1; D possibly corresponds to TRBD1 (6 bases). CDR3 coding DNA: TGTGCCAGTAGTACAACCGGGACATTGAACACTGAAGCTTTCTTT. Its translation is CASSTTGTLNTEAFF.